Sequencing of this T cell receptor beta chain was carried out in a study of T cell changes during pregnancy in multiple sclerosis. V shed 6 bases, J shed 2 bases, and the junction held 9 bases outside the gene matches. The germline CDR1 and CDR2 sequences are MNHNY and SVGAGI (reference sequence). The CDR3 sequence is 16 residues long. The assay was immunoSEQ multiplex PCR, and TCRdb's table has in-frame clones only and misses some. The table lists about 47,000 clones, around nine tenths of them singletons. The origin of this receptor is a female donor with multiple sclerosis, enrolled in a pregnancy study. The rearrangement uses TRBV6-6 and TRBJ2-1; 8 bases match TRBD1. Sequences were derived from peripheral blood, sampled in the first trimester of pregnancy. In DNA, the CDR3 is TGTGCCAGCAGCGCCCGACAGGGGCTCACCTACAATGAGCAGTTCTTC. Translation gives CASSARQGLTYNEQFF.